What follows is one T cell receptor beta chain and its context. Its matching antigen is unknown. MiXCR was run by TCRdb on the 5' RACE reads, yielding one entry per CDR3 protein. This sample carries approximately 300,000 distinct CDR3 sequences, more than 15% of them seen once, and the ten largest clones take about a fifth. The data were obtained in a study of T-cell memory formation after mild COVID-19. Across the study: Largely, TCR clusters stayed within a single donor. Study-wide results and limits: Whereas later expanders leaned CD4+, clones contracting day 15 to 85 showed a balanced CD4/CD8 makeup.

V lost 6 bases and J lost 6; bases outside the gene matches: 12. In germline, CDR1 is DFQATT, CDR2 SNEGSKA (reference sequence). The CDR3 consists of 15 residues. The specimen sequenced was PBMCs or a T cell subset sorted from them (not recorded which). The chain has TRBV20-1 and TRBJ2-3, with 10 nucleotides matching TRBD2. This clonotype originated in a man aged 18 to 29 who had mild COVID-19 (a few samples of this study predate the infection). Cell type and time point are not known. Written as DNA, the CDR3 is TGCAGTGCCGAGAGGCGTCTAGCGGGGGAGGATACGCAGTATTTT. It yields the protein CSAERRLAGEDTQYF.